Described below is a single T cell receptor beta chain sequence and its context. Data came from immunoSEQ multiplex PCR; TCRdb stores just in-frame clones and leaves some out. Seen here are 70,000 or so clones, under 90% observed once, and the top ten hold approximately 30%. This record comes from a study of control samples from healthy donors and cancer patients. Trimming left V 4 bases short and J 8 bases short, with 17 bases between. CDR3 size: 14 residues. Germline CDR1 reads MDHEN; CDR2 reads SYDVKM. This TCR was recovered from a man aged 50 or older in good health. Material for sequencing was blood. The V and J genes are TRBV28 and TRBJ1-2; D may be TRBD1 (5 bases). CDR3 bases: TGTGCCAGCAGTTGGATCAGGGAGGAGAAAGGCTACACCTTC. It codes for CASSWIREEKGYTF.